Below, one T cell receptor beta chain is given with its context. TCRdb's table, derived via immunoSEQ multiplex PCR, lists solely in-frame clones and lacks some. This sample has about 430,000 clones, with 80% to 95% found just once. The sample comes from a study of Ad26.COV2.S vaccination and SARS-CoV-2 variants. In germline, CDR1 is SGHNT, CDR2 YYREEE (reference sequence). The CDR3 extends over 15 amino acids. The V gene end was trimmed by 4 bases and the J gene end by 6 bases; junction bases not matched to a gene: 7. Sample treatment: around 19 received Ad26.COV2.S at low or high dose, single or two shots; about 5 received placebo; per-sample allocation not given. Material that was analyzed had been drawn on day 63 after the first vaccine or placebo injection.

The source of this sequence is a person between 18 and 59 years old who received the Ad26.COV2.S COVID-19 vaccine or a placebo. The chain links TRBV5-4 to TRBJ2-1, with 10 bases fitting TRBD1. The starting material was peripheral blood, obtained in a trial of Ad26.COV2.S vaccine versus placebo. The CDR3 is CASSGRTGGSNEQFF. The CDR3 DNA follows: TGTGCCAGCAGCGGACGGACAGGGGGTAGCAATGAGCAGTTCTTC.